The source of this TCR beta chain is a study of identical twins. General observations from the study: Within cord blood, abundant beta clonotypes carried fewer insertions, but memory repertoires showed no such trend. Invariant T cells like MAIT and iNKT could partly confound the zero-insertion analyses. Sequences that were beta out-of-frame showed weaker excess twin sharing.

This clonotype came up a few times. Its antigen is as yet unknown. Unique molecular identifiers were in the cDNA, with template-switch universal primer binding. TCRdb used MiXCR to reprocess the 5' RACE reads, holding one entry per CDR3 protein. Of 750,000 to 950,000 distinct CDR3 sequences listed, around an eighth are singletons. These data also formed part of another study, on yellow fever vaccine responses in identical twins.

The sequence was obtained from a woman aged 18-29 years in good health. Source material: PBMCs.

DNA for the CDR3: TGCAGCGTTGCCCCCCCTGCCGGGACTAGCGGGAGGAGCACCGGGGAGCTGTTTTTT. Its protein is CSVAPPAGTSGRSTGELFF. The genes are TRBV29-1 and TRBJ2-2; 15 bases are a match to TRBD2. The CDR3 has 19 residues. V shed 4 bases and J 4 bases; nucleotides not matched to a gene: 13. The germline V gene encodes CDR1 SQVTM and CDR2 ANQGSEA.